These T cell receptor beta chains were read from a single sample in a study of blood T cell repertoires in COVID-19. Data came from immunoSEQ multiplex PCR; TCRdb stores just in-frame clones and leaves some out. Of around 110,000 clones in the sample, less than 95% are singletons; the top ten hold 1.8%. Sequencing was performed on peripheral blood. Receptors originate from a human donor with active COVID-19. The donor label of this sample is uncertain. CDR3s include the opening cysteine and the closing phenylalanine or tryptophan.

j_call,v_call,cdr3_length,cdr3_aa
TRBJ2-3,TRBV7-9,14,CASSFSSGTDTQYF
TRBJ2-2,TRBV6-5,15,CASSYGGEVTGELFF
TRBJ1-1,TRBV12-3/TRBV12-4,13,CASSRTRQGWAFF
TRBJ1-5,TRBV4-1,15,CASSQDRAGAEPQHF
TRBJ1-2,TRBV5-1,14,CASKNPGENYGYTF
TRBJ1-1,TRBV12-3/TRBV12-4,12,CASREGSIEAFF
TRBJ2-3,TRBV18,15,CASSLRGGGTDTQYF
TRBJ1-1,TRBV3-1/TRBV3-2,15,CASSQDRDLNTEAFF
TRBJ1-1,TRBV18,13,CASSPQSNTEAFF
TRBJ2-3,TRBV5-5,15,CASSHRDTIADTQYF
TRBJ2-1,TRBV11-2,18,CASSLQGTSGETYNEQFF
TRBJ2-5,TRBV11-2,16,CASSLSGGWRDETQYF
TRBJ1-2,TRBV5-6,15,CASSQGGRLNYGYTF
TRBJ2-7,TRBV7-3,17,CASSPPSGVGLRNEQYF
TRBJ2-3,TRBV10-2,13,CAMRAGVGDTQYF
TRBJ1-1,TRBV5-5,14,CASSLGQGIPEAFF
TRBJ2-3,TRBV14,17,CASSQKQGSLVTDTQYF
TRBJ1-6,TRBV6-5,14,CASTPGQNNSPLHF
TRBJ1-2,TRBV19,13,CASSILGTGGYTF
TRBJ1-4,TRBV4-3,14,CALPGVLPNEKLFF
TRBJ2-3,TRBV24-1,18,CATSALGGRLTSTDTQYF
TRBJ1-5,TRBV28,14,CASSSRDTNQPQHF
TRBJ1-6,TRBV9,15,CASSAATGGISPLHF
TRBJ2-2,TRBV4-3,17,CASSLGLAGGLVGELFF
TRBJ2-2,TRBV6-5,15,CATTGDRGAAGELFF
TRBJ1-1,TRBV5-5,14,CASSLRTLNTEAFF
TRBJ2-1,TRBV10-3,17,CAISDPTGGSRVGEQFF
TRBJ1-4,TRBV7-9,15,CASSPDRGRNEKLFF
TRBJ2-1,TRBV6-4,14,CASSRGGSYNEQFF